The next 23 T cell receptor beta chains were all read from a single sample in a study of T cells in Graves' hyperthyroidism and ophthalmopathy. TCR beta CDR3 regions were amplified from RNA. Initially, a first-round RT-PCR of the TCR CDR3 employed the HTBI primer set. TCRdb re-derived calls from the multiplex PCR reads in MiXCR, one entry per CDR3 protein. Counted here are 250,000 to 300,000 distinct CDR3 sequences, roughly 14% occurring once; the ten biggest clones make up about an eighth. Specimen: blood. These receptors were taken from a woman aged 40 to 55 with Graves' hyperthyroidism that later progressed to Graves' ophthalmopathy.

This clonotype was observed at least ten times. The genes are TRBV2 and TRBJ1-2; D not certain. The CDR3 totals 15 residues. V gave up 3 bases and J gave up 1 base, with 12 bases separating them. CDR1 is SNHLY, CDR2 FYNNEI, per germline. The chain's CDR3 is CASSDSEYLNYGYTF. Here the CDR3 DNA reads TGTGCCAGCAGTGACTCGGAATACCTTAACTATGGCTACACCTTC.

This clonotype was detected many times. The rearrangement uses TRBV28 and TRBJ2-1; the D is unclear. V lost 8 bases and J lost 7, with 9 bases in between. CDR1 and CDR2 from the germline V gene are MDHEN and SYDVKM. The length of the CDR3 is 11 residues. The CDR3 reads CASLYMNEQFF. In DNA, the CDR3 is TGTGCCAGCCTATATATGAATGAGCAGTTCTTC.

The genes are TRBV28 and TRBJ1-2, with TRBD1 as a possible D gene (5 bases). Germline V lookup: CDR1 MDHEN, CDR2 SYDVKM. The CDR3 has 16 residues. V lost 3 bases and J 3 bases, leaving 17 bases between the germline ends. CDR3 sequence reads: CASSFFGDTGYYGYTF. For the CDR3, the DNA is TGTGCCAGCAGTTTTTTTGGGGATACAGGATACTATGGCTACACCTTC.

This clonotype showed up many times. The V call is TRBV19, the J call TRBJ1-1; D might be TRBD1 (6 bases). CDR3 length: 13 residues. Trimming pared 7 bases from V and 3 bases from J, leaving 12 bases between. The germline gives CDR1 LNHDA, CDR2 SQIVND (reference sequence). The CDR3 is CASTGERYTEAFF. For the CDR3, the DNA is TGTGCCAGTACAGGGGAACGGTACACTGAAGCTTTCTTT.

Ten or more counts support this clonotype. The chain couples TRBV5-1 to TRBJ2-1, with TRBD1 matching 9 bases. V trimming: 1 base; J trimming: 10 bases; junction bases outside the gene matches: 9. CDR1 is SGHRS and CDR2 is YFSETQ in the germline V gene. This CDR3 comprises 15 residues. The CDR3 DNA is TGCGCCAGCAGCTTGCTAGGGACAGGGATCCCCGAGCAGTTCTTC. It encodes CASSLLGTGIPEQFF. The full variable domain, completed using reference TRBV5-1 and TRBJ2-1, is KAGVTQTPRYLIKTRGQQVTLSCSPISGHRSVSWYQQTPGQGLQFLFEYFSETQRNKGNFPGRFSGRQFSNSRSEMNVSTLELGDSALYLCASSLLGTGIPEQFFGPGTRLTVL.

In this sample, this clonotype turned up many times. This rearrangement joins TRBV11-2 to TRBJ2-7, with TRBD2 as a possible D gene (5 bases). The germline V gene has CDR1 SGHAT and CDR2 FQNNGV. Trimming cost V 1 base and J 2 bases, with 9 bases left between them. The CDR3 runs to 14 residues. The CDR3 DNA is TGTGCCAGCAGCTTAGGTCCGGGGACCTACGAGCAGTACTTC. It translates to CASSLGPGTYEQYF.

The CDR3 DNA sequence: TGCAGTTCGCGCAGGTCTAGCACAGATACGCAGTATTTT. Translation gives CSSRRSSTDTQYF. This chain joins TRBV20-1 and TRBJ2-3; D gene ambiguous. The CDR3 contains 13 residues. The V end lost 8 bases, the J end lost 0 bases, and 12 bases lay between the germline ends. CDR1 and CDR2 (germline): DFQATT, SNEGSKA (reference sequence).

In this sample, this clonotype turned up many times. The rearrangement joins TRBV18 to TRBJ2-7, with D uncertain. Between the trimmed V and J ends, which lost 2 bases and 0 bases, there was a span of 11 bases. The CDR3 length is 15 residues. Per the germline V gene, CDR1 is KGHSH and CDR2 is LQKENI. CDR3 sequence: CASSPVGSRSYEQYF. CDR3 bases: TGTGCCAGCTCACCAGTCGGCAGCCGCTCCTACGAGCAGTACTTC.

In this sample, this clonotype turned up a few times. This sequence joins TRBV6-1 and TRBJ2-7; 9 bases agree with TRBD1. This CDR3 comprises 15 residues. The germline gives CDR1 MNHNS, CDR2 SASEGT. J gave up 3 bases and V 6 bases, and 9 bases lay outside the gene matches. CDR3 coding DNA: TGTGCCAGCAGATCGACAGGGGGATACTTCTACGAGCAGTACTTC. Protein product: CASRSTGGYFYEQYF.

This clonotype occurred a few times. The chain employs TRBV20-1 and TRBJ2-7; D ambiguous. The V and J ends lost 1 base and 3 bases respectively, with 19 bases between them. Germline assignment: CDR1 DFQATT and CDR2 SNEGSKA (reference sequence). This CDR3 region has 16 residues. CDR3 loop: CSARARHGYPNYEQYF. CDR3 coding DNA: TGCAGTGCTAGAGCCCGTCACGGGTACCCTAACTACGAGCAGTACTTC.

There are many counts of this clonotype. This sequence joins TRBV12-3 or TRBV12-4 and TRBJ1-3; the D gene is possibly TRBD1 (6 bases). V was shortened by 3 bases and J by 8 bases, with 11 bases between the two germline ends. The CDR3 is 13 residues long. This chain's CDR3 is CASSFGGWDTIYF. CDR3 coding DNA: TGTGCCAGCAGTTTTGGGGGCTGGGACACCATATATTTT.

The chain is built from TRBV28 and TRBJ2-3; 10 positions agree with TRBD2. Germline loops: CDR1 MDHEN, CDR2 SYDVKM. Losses at the gene ends were 1 base for V and 4 bases for J; bases not matched to a gene: 8. CDR3 length: 17 residues. CDR3 loop: CASSLFASGSFADTQYF. CDR3 bases: TGTGCCAGCAGTTTATTTGCTAGCGGGAGTTTCGCAGATACGCAGTATTTT. Using reference TRBV28 and TRBJ2-3 for the parts outside the CDR3, the full variable domain is DVKVTQSSRYLVKRTGEKVFLECVQDMDHENMFWYRQDPGLGLRLIYFSYDVKMKEKGDIPEGYSVSREKKERFSLILESASTNQTSMYLCASSLFASGSFADTQYFGPGTRLTVL.

In its sample, this clonotype was seen once. The V call is TRBV12-3 or TRBV12-4, the J call TRBJ2-7; D not resolved. The ends were cut back, 5 bases at V and 5 bases at J, with 16 bases in the middle. The length of the CDR3 is 14 residues. CDR3 protein: CASSRLADRNEQYF. CDR3 bases: TGTGCCAGCAGTCGACTCGCGGATCGCAACGAGCAGTACTTC.

The table lists this clonotype with many counts. The chain uses TRBV19 and TRBJ1-1, with TRBD1 as a possible D gene (5 bases). CDR1 is LNHDA and CDR2 is SQIVND in the germline V gene (reference sequence). V gave up 1 base and J gave up 4 bases, with 13 bases separating them. The CDR3 loop spans 15 amino acids. The CDR3 DNA reads TGTGCCAGTAGTATAGTGGGGCAGGACGGCACTGAAGCTTTCTTT. Translated: CASSIVGQDGTEAFF.

The chain recombines TRBV2 with TRBJ2-3; the match to TRBD2 covers 9 bases. The CDR3 covers 15 residues. V was clipped by 10 bases and J by 2 bases; unmatched bases: 10. CDR1 is SNHLY, CDR2 FYNNEI, per germline. In nucleotides, the CDR3 is TGTGCCACTGCCCCTAGCGGGAACCCCACAGATACGCAGTATTTT. Its protein is CATAPSGNPTDTQYF.

V and J are TRBV20-1 and TRBJ1-5; TRBD1 is a possible D gene (6 bases). The V and J ends lost 0 bases and 2 bases respectively, with 14 bases between them. CDR3 length: 16 amino acids. Germline V gives CDR1 DFQATT, CDR2 SNEGSKA (reference sequence). The CDR3 spells CSARDDRRGGNQPQHF. In nucleotides, the CDR3 is TGCAGTGCTAGAGACGACAGGAGGGGTGGCAATCAGCCCCAGCATTTT.

This clonotype has more than one count but fewer than ten. J is TRBJ2-4 and V is TRBV6-6; possibly TRBD1 or TRBD2 for D (5 bases each). Trimming cost V 0 bases and J 1 base, with 16 bases left between them. The germline gives CDR1 MNHNY, CDR2 SVGAGI (reference sequence). The CDR3 covers 18 residues. The CDR3 protein is CASSYSRGEWGAKNIQYF. CDR3 DNA sequence: TGTGCCAGCAGTTACTCACGAGGGGAGTGGGGGGCCAAAAACATTCAGTACTTC.

This clonotype was detected ten times or more. The rearrangement uses TRBV28 and TRBJ1-3; a weak D match, TRBD1 (6 bases). The germline V and J ends were trimmed by 5 bases and 0 bases, with 17 bases remaining between them. The CDR3 runs 17 residues. CDR1 and CDR2 (germline): MDHEN, SYDVKM. The CDR3 DNA is TGTGCCAGCAGTAAACGTCCAGGGGTCTACTCTGGAAACACCATATATTTT. Encoded protein: CASSKRPGVYSGNTIYF. Complete variable domain (other parts from reference TRBV28 and TRBJ1-3): DVKVTQSSRYLVKRTGEKVFLECVQDMDHENMFWYRQDPGLGLRLIYFSYDVKMKEKGDIPEGYSVSREKKERFSLILESASTNQTSMYLCASSKRPGVYSGNTIYFGEGSWLTVV.

This clonotype was observed many times. The chain couples TRBV5-6 to TRBJ2-1, with 8 bases matching TRBD1. The CDR3 length is 13 residues. With V trimmed by 5 bases and J by 10 bases, 8 bases remained unmatched. The germline V gene has CDR1 SGHDT and CDR2 YYEEEE. CDR3 protein: CASSFPGGREQFF. The CDR3 DNA reads as TGTGCCAGCAGTTTCCCAGGGGGCAGGGAGCAGTTCTTC.

This clonotype was counted many times. V gene TRBV7-2 combines with J gene TRBJ2-1; TRBD1 or TRBD2 may be the D gene (6 bases each). Trimming shortened V by 5 bases and J by 10 bases, and 21 bases separated the two germline ends. This CDR3 is built from 15 residues. CDR1 and CDR2 from the germline V gene are SGHTA and FQGNSA. The CDR3 loop is CASSLTRGPRGEQFF. Here the CDR3 DNA reads TGTGCCAGCAGCCTCACTCGGGGGCCGCGTGGGGAGCAGTTCTTC.

This clonotype was recorded a few times. V gene TRBV7-9 combines with J gene TRBJ2-6, with D possibly matching TRBD1 (6 bases). The V and J ends lost 2 bases and 3 bases respectively, with 14 bases between them. This CDR3 spans 17 amino acids. CDR1 and CDR2 (germline): SEHNR, FQNEAQ (reference sequence). In DNA form, the CDR3 reads TGTGCCAGCAGCTTAAAGGGGGTAGGAAATGGGGCCAACGTCCTGACTTTC. This gives the protein CASSLKGVGNGANVLTF.

This clonotype has just a few counts. The V and J genes are TRBV11-2 and TRBJ2-4; 10 bases line up with TRBD2. Germline V gives CDR1 SGHAT, CDR2 FQNNGV. This CDR3 is 16 amino acids long. V lost 0 bases to trimming and J lost 7 bases; unmatched junction nucleotides: 6. This CDR3 is CASSLEAGGLRNIQYF. The CDR3 DNA sequence: TGTGCCAGCAGCTTAGAAGCGGGAGGGCTGAGGAACATTCAGTACTTC.

The V and J genes are TRBV2 and TRBJ2-2; 14 positions match TRBD2. The CDR3 spans 18 residues. Germline values: CDR1 SNHLY, CDR2 FYNNEI. Trimming at V came to 6 bases and at J to 0 bases, leaving 6 bases not matched to a gene. CDR3: CASRAPGLAGANTGELFF. In DNA form, the CDR3 reads TGTGCCAGCAGGGCACCGGGACTAGCGGGAGCGAACACCGGGGAGCTGTTTTTT.